Below, 20 T cell receptor beta chains from the same sample are listed, as sequenced in a study of CD8 T cells in Susac syndrome. An input of roughly 0.45 to 1 ug of RNA was subjected to reverse transcription using random hexamers. In TCRdb, the immunoSEQ multiplex PCR reads were re-called with MiXCR into one record per CDR3 protein. In the table there are 80,000 to 95,000 distinct CDR3 sequences, 94% of which are singletons. The sample consisted of CD8+ T cells from PBMCs. All receptors derive from a human donor with Susac syndrome.

J is TRBJ1-5 and V is TRBV7-2, with D possibly being TRBD1 (5 bases). The length of the CDR3 is 15 residues. V was cut by 5 bases and J by 5 bases, with 16 bases left in between. From germline, CDR1 is SGHTA and CDR2 FQGNSA. This CDR3 reads CASSNRQPYDQPQHF. In nucleotides, the CDR3 is TGTGCCAGCAGCAACCGACAGCCATACGATCAGCCCCAGCATTTT.

The chain has TRBV6-5 and TRBJ2-1, with 10 bases that match TRBD2. Germline lookup yields CDR1 MNHEY and CDR2 SVGAGI. The CDR3 extends over 15 amino acids. V lost 7 bases, J lost 5 bases, and 8 bases stayed unmatched. The CDR3 sequence: CASTGAGGVHNEQFF. The CDR3 bases are TGTGCCAGCACCGGAGCGGGAGGGGTCCACAATGAGCAGTTCTTC.

The chain has TRBV20-1 and TRBJ2-7; the D call may be TRBD1 or TRBD2 (5 bases each). CDR3 length equals 15 residues. Looked up from germline, CDR1 is DFQATT and CDR2 is SNEGSKA (reference sequence). Trimming cost V 0 bases and J 5 bases, with 17 bases left between them. The CDR3 region has the DNA TGCAGTGCTAGAGATTTGGGGACCCAAAGTCACGAGCAGTACTTC. Protein product: CSARDLGTQSHEQYF.

This chain connects TRBV19 to TRBJ2-7; D perhaps matches TRBD2 (6 bases). Germline V gene sequence: CDR1 LNHDA, CDR2 SQIVND (reference sequence). The CDR3 has 13 amino acids. The V and J ends lost 6 bases and 3 bases respectively, with 12 bases between them. Here the CDR3 DNA reads TGTGCCAGTAGAACCCGGGGGAGCTACGAGCAGTACTTC. Translated: CASRTRGSYEQYF.

V usage is TRBV11-2 and J usage is TRBJ1-2, with a possible D match to TRBD1 (6 bases). The CDR3 contains 15 residues. V gave up 1 base and J gave up 4 bases, with 13 bases separating them. Germline CDR1 and CDR2: SGHAT and FQNNGV. As DNA, the CDR3 is TGTGCCAGCAGCTTAGCCCAGGGGCCCAGCTATGGCTACACCTTC. Translating gives CASSLAQGPSYGYTF.

This chain joins TRBV6-5 and TRBJ2-1; tentative D call: TRBD2 (5 bases). V lost 0 bases and J lost 7, with 7 bases in between. CDR3 size: 13 residues. The germline CDR1 and CDR2 sequences are MNHEY and SVGAGI. The DNA for the CDR3 is TGTGCCAGCAGTTACTCTAGAGGGAATGAGCAGTTCTTC. As protein: CASSYSRGNEQFF.

The chain has TRBV24-1 and TRBJ2-2; D is unresolved. The germline gives CDR1 KGHDR, CDR2 SFDVKD. Trimming pared 8 bases from V and 1 base from J, leaving 10 bases between. The CDR3 is 14 residues long. The CDR3 loop is CATKEGMNTGELFF. The CDR3 region has the DNA TGTGCCACCAAAGAAGGAATGAACACCGGGGAGCTGTTTTTT.

The chain recombines TRBV6-2 or TRBV6-3 with TRBJ2-1; no reliable D call. The CDR3 length is 13 residues. V was cut by 2 bases and J by 4 bases, with 6 bases left in between. CDR1 is MNHEY and CDR2 is SVGEGT in the germline V gene. In nucleotides, the CDR3 is TGTGCCAGCAGTTACCAGAAATACAATGAGCAGTTCTTC. Protein product: CASSYQKYNEQFF.

The V gene is TRBV20-1, the J gene TRBJ2-7; 7 positions agree with TRBD1. From germline, CDR1 is DFQATT and CDR2 SNEGSKA (reference sequence). This CDR3 has 18 residues. With 3 bases clipped from V and 2 bases from J, the junction kept 19 bases outside the gene matches. In DNA form, the CDR3 reads TGCAGTGCTAGCCAACTCCCGGGACAGAGAATTACTGCCTACGAGCAGTACTTC. Translated, it gives CSASQLPGQRITAYEQYF.

The V gene is TRBV20-1, the J gene TRBJ1-5; no definite D call. CDR1 DFQATT and CDR2 SNEGSKA come from the germline V gene (reference sequence). CDR3 length: 18 residues. Trimming removed 3 bases from V and 7 bases from J, with 28 bases in between. The CDR3 DNA sequence: TGCAGTGCTAGTGGTGACGAGACGGCCCTCTGGGGAACACAGCCCCAGCATTTT. Translating gives CSASGDETALWGTQPQHF.

The chain employs TRBV27 and TRBJ2-1, with D perhaps matching TRBD1 or TRBD2 (5 bases each). Germline CDR1 MNHEY, CDR2 SMNVEV (reference sequence). V gave up 5 bases and J gave up 7 bases, with 18 bases separating them. The CDR3 runs 15 residues. In DNA form, the CDR3 reads TGTGCCAGCAGTCCCGTCAGGGACGGGGTGAATGAGCAGTTCTTC. Protein: CASSPVRDGVNEQFF.

This chain connects TRBV20-1 to TRBJ2-1, with D hard to call. The germline V and J ends were trimmed by 5 bases and 5 bases, with 4 bases remaining between them. Looked up from germline, CDR1 is DFQATT and CDR2 is SNEGSKA (reference sequence). This CDR3 comprises 10 residues. The CDR3: CSAFDNEQFF. DNA of the CDR3: TGCAGTGCTTTTGACAATGAGCAGTTCTTC.

This clonotype came up once. The CDR3 loop reads CASSQDDWTGEVYGYTF. The CDR3 DNA reads TGTGCCAGCAGCCAAGATGATTGGACAGGGGAAGTCTATGGCTACACCTTC. The genes are TRBV3-1 and TRBJ1-2; 9 positions agree with TRBD1. The CDR3 loop spans 17 amino acids. V lost 0 bases, J lost 4 bases, and 9 bases stayed unmatched. Per the germline V gene, CDR1 is LGHDT and CDR2 is YNNKEL (reference sequence). The full variable domain, rest sourced from reference TRBV3-1 and TRBJ1-2, is DTAVSQTPKYLVTQMGNDKSIKCEQNLGHDTMYWYKQDSKKFLKIMFSYNNKELIINETVPNRFSPKSPDKAHLNLHINSLELGDSAVYFCASSQDDWTGEVYGYTFGSGTRLTVV.

Only a few counts were recorded for this clonotype. The rearrangement joins TRBV6-5 to TRBJ2-2; D perhaps matches TRBD2 (6 bases). The length of the CDR3 is 17 residues. CDR1 and CDR2 from the germline V gene are MNHEY and SVGAGI. V lost 1 base, J lost 2 bases, and 14 bases lay in between. The CDR3 protein is CASSYLILAFNTGELFF. CDR3 bases: TGTGCCAGCAGTTACTTGATCCTAGCGTTCAACACCGGGGAGCTGTTTTTT.

V and J are TRBV4-3 and TRBJ2-4; D is unclear. CDR3 size: 12 residues. V gave up 1 base and J gave up 8 bases, with 6 bases separating them. Looked up from germline, CDR1 is LGHNA and CDR2 is YSLEER. CDR3: CASSQGSHIQYF. The CDR3 DNA reads TGCGCCAGCAGCCAAGGTAGCCACATTCAGTACTTC.

This chain links TRBV3-1 with TRBJ2-1, with D hard to call. The length of the CDR3 is 13 residues. The V end lost 0 bases, the J end lost 8 bases, and 8 bases lay between the germline ends. Germline V gives CDR1 LGHDT, CDR2 YNNKEL (reference sequence). CDR3 amino acids: CASSQDALYEQFF. The CDR3 DNA reads TGTGCCAGCAGCCAAGACGCTCTGTATGAGCAGTTCTTC.

The gene calls are TRBV3-1 and TRBJ2-1; 8 nucleotides agree with TRBD2. The J segment lost 7 bases and the V segment lost 4 bases, leaving 6 bases of the junction unmatched. Looked up from germline, CDR1 is LGHDT and CDR2 is YNNKEL (reference sequence). The CDR3 totals 14 residues. CDR3 in amino acids: CASSPPGGGNEQFF. The DNA of the CDR3 is TGTGCCAGCAGCCCACCGGGGGGGGGAAATGAGCAGTTCTTC.

The chain employs TRBV3-1 and TRBJ1-1, with D maybe TRBD1 (6 bases). The CDR3 is made up of 15 amino acids. Trimming took off 4 bases at V and 4 bases at J, with 16 bases between the two ends. Germline V CDR1 and CDR2: LGHDT, YNNKEL (reference sequence). CDR3 amino acids: CASSPPEGVPTEAFF. The CDR3, as DNA: TGTGCCAGCAGCCCTCCTGAGGGGGTGCCCACTGAAGCTTTCTTT. Based on the CDR3 plus reference TRBV3-1 and TRBJ1-1, the full variable domain is DTAVSQTPKYLVTQMGNDKSIKCEQNLGHDTMYWYKQDSKKFLKIMFSYNNKELIINETVPNRFSPKSPDKAHLNLHINSLELGDSAVYFCASSPPEGVPTEAFFGQGTRLTVV.

This rearrangement joins TRBV5-4 to TRBJ1-2; no firm D call. Germline V lookup: CDR1 SGHNT, CDR2 YYREEE (reference sequence). The CDR3 totals 14 residues. V lost 6 bases and J lost 8, with 20 bases in between. The chain's CDR3 is CASMNPQRAEGYTF. The CDR3 DNA is TGTGCCAGCATGAATCCGCAGCGGGCGGAGGGCTACACCTTC.

This rearrangement joins TRBV6-5 to TRBJ2-1; 7 bases match TRBD1. Germline CDR1 MNHEY, CDR2 SVGAGI. V dropped 7 bases and J dropped 8; count of bases not matched to a gene: 2. The CDR3 is 11 amino acids. CDR3 sequence reads: CASTQGDEQFF. In DNA form, the CDR3 reads TGTGCCAGCACCCAGGGGGATGAGCAGTTCTTC.